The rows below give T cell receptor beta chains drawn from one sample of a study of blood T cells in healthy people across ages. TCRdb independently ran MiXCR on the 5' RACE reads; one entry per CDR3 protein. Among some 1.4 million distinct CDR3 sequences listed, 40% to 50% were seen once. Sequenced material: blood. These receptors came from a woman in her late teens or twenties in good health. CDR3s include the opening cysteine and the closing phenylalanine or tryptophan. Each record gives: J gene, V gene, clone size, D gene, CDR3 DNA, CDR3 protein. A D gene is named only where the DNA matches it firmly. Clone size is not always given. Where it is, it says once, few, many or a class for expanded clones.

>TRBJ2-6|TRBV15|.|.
TGTGCCACCAGCAGAGGAAGACAGGCCACGGACGCTGGGGCCAACGTCCTGACTTTC
CATSRGRQATDAGANVLTF
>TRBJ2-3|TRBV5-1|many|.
TGCGCCAGCAGCCAAGGACAGATTCGAGGTACGCAGTATTTT
CASSQGQIRGTQYF
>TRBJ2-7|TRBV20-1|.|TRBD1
TGCAGTGCTAGAGAGCAGACAGGGCCCCAAGGCGAGCAGTACTTC
CSAREQTGPQGEQYF
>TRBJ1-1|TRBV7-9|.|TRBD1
TGTGCCAGCAGCTCTGCGACAGGGCCGAGGAACACTGAAGCTTTCTTT
CASSSATGPRNTEAFF
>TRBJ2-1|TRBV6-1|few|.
TGTGCCAGCAGGGCGGACCTAACGGGGCACAATGAGCAGTTCTTC
CASRADLTGHNEQFF
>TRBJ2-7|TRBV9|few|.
TGTGCCAGCAGCCCCGGGGTTGGGCTGGAGCAGTACTTC
CASSPGVGLEQYF
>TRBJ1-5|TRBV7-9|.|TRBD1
TGTGCCAGCAGCCCTTGGGCAGGGGGAAGCAATCAGCCCCAGCATTTT
CASSPWAGGSNQPQHF
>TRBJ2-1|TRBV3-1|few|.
TGTGCCAGCAGCCATATGAAAGCGGCCACGGGTTACAATGAGCAGTTCTTC
CASSHMKAATGYNEQFF
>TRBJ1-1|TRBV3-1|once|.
TGTGCCAGCAGCCAAGTAGGGGGAGGTGGCGGAGCTTTCTTT
CASSQVGGGGGAFF
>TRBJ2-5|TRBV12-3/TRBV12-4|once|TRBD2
TGTGCCAGCAGTTCAGGGACTAGCGGGGCGGCTGAGCAGTACTTC
CASSSGTSGAAEQYF
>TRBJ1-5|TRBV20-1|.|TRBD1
TGCAGTGCTAGTACAGGGGGCCCAGGTCAGCCCCAGCATTTT
CSASTGGPGQPQHF
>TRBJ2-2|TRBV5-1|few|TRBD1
TGCGCCAGCATCCCCGACAGGGCGGGGAACACCGGGGAGCTGTTTTTT
CASIPDRAGNTGELFF
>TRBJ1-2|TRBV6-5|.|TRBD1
TGTGCCAGCAGTTGCCGCGACAGGGCGGTCTATGGCTACACCTTC
CASSCRDRAVYGYTF
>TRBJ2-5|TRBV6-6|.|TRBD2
TGTGCCAGCAGTTACATAATAGCGGGGGGGAACCGGGAGACCCAGTACTTC
CASSYIIAGGNRETQYF
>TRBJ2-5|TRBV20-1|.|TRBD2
TGCAGTGCTAGAGATATCTCGAAAGCGGGAGCTGGGAATGAGCAGTACTTC
CSARDISKAGAGNEQYF
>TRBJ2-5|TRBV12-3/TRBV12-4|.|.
TGTGCCAGCAGTTTACTAGTGGGGGTAGAGACCCAGTACTTC
CASSLLVGVETQYF
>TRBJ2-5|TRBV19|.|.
TGTGCCAGTAGTATAGCCCGAAACAGGGCGGGAGAGACCCAGTACTTC
CASSIARNRAGETQYF
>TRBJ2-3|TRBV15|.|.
TGTGCCACCAGTATTGCTCGGCGGGCAGATACGCAGTATTTT
CATSIARRADTQYF
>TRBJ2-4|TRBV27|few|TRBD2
TGTGCCACCGCAAGCGGGGGACTACACCAGTACTTC
CATASGGLHQYF
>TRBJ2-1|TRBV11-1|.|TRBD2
TGTGCCAGCAGCGCGGGGGGGATGTACTACAATGAGCAGTTCTTC
CASSAGGMYYNEQFF
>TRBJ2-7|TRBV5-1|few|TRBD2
TGCGCCAGCAGCTTGCGTTCGGCAAGCGGGAGTGTCTACGAGCAGTACTTC
CASSLRSASGSVYEQYF
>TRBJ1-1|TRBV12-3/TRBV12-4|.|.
TGTGCCAGCAGTTTCTTATACACTGAAGCTTTCTTT
CASSFLYTEAFF
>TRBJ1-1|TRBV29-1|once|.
TGCAGCGCCCCTACCGGGTCCTGGAACACTGAAGCTTTCTTT
CSAPTGSWNTEAFF
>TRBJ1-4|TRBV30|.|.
TGTGCCTGGAGTAAGGGGTCAAGGTCTGAAAAACTGTTTTTT
CAWSKGSRSEKLFF
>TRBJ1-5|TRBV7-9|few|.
TGTGCCAGCAGCTTAGCGGCAGGGTGGGGTCAGCCCCAGCATTTT
CASSLAAGWGQPQHF
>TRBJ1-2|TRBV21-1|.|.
TGTGCCAGCAGCGCCCGACCAGGGGGCTATGGCTACACCTTC
CASSARPGGYGYTF
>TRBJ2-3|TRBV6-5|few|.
TGTGCCAGCACCCCGGGGGGCACAGATACGCAGTATTTT
CASTPGGTDTQYF
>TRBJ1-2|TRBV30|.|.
TGTGCCGGGTGGGACATCAATGGCTACACCTTC
CAGWDINGYTF
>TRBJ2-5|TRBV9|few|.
TGTGCCAGCAGCGTAATGGGCAGGGTCCAAGAGACCCAGTACTTC
CASSVMGRVQETQYF
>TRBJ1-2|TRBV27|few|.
TGTGCCAGCAGTTTATCGGCAGGGTACTATGGCTACACCTTC
CASSLSAGYYGYTF
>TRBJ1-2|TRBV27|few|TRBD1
TGTGCCAGCAGTAGACAGGGGGCTGGGGGCTACACCTTC
CASSRQGAGGYTF
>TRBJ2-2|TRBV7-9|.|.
TGTGCCAGCAGCGAGGACACCGCCGGGGAGCTGTTTTTT
CASSEDTAGELFF
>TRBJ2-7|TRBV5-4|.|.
TGTGCCAGCAGCCGGGAACCGGGACTTAACGACTACGAGCAGTACTTC
CASSREPGLNDYEQYF
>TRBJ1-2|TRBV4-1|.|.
TGCGCCAGCAGCCAAGTCTCCTCGGGGGAAGGTGGGGGCTACACCTTC
CASSQVSSGEGGGYTF
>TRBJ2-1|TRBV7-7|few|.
TGTGCTAGCAGTTTAGATTTAGGGCAGTACAATGAGCAGTTCTTC
CASSLDLGQYNEQFF
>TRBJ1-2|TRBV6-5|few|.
TGTGCCAGCAGTTCACAGGAATACTATGGCTACACCTTC
CASSSQEYYGYTF
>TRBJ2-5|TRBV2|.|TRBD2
TGTGCCAGCAGTTCGGGACTAGTTTTGGAGACCCAGTACTTC
CASSSGLVLETQYF
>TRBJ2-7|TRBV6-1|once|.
TGTGCCAGCTGGGACGCCAGACAGGGACTCTCCTACGAGCAGTACTTC
CASWDARQGLSYEQYF
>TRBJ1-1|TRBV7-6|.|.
TGTGCCAGCAGCTTAGGTGTAGCCTATCAAGCTTTCTTT
CASSLGVAYQAFF
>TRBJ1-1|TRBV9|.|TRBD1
TGTGCCAGCAGCTACAGGGGAATTGCTGAAGCTTTCTTT
CASSYRGIAEAFF
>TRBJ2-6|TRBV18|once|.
TGTGCCAGCTCAGTCTCCGAGTTTAGGGCCAACGCCCTGACTTTC
CASSVSEFRANALTF
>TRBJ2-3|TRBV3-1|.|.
TGTGCCAGCAGCCGATGGGACGCCCGGGATACGCAGTATTTT
CASSRWDARDTQYF
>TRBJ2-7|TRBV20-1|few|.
TGCAGTGCTTATCAGGGGGACTACACTTACGAGCAGTACTTC
CSAYQGDYTYEQYF
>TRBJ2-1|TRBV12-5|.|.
TGTGCTAGTGGTTTGGGACTAGATTGGTCCTACAATGAGCAGTTCTTC
CASGLGLDWSYNEQFF
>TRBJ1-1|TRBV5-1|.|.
TGCGCCAGCAGAAAGTGGTTGTCACAGAACACTGAAGCTTTCTTT
CASRKWLSQNTEAFF
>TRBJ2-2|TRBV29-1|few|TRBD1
TGCAGCGTAACAGCACAGGGGGCTGGGACCGGGGAGCTGTTTTTT
CSVTAQGAGTGELFF
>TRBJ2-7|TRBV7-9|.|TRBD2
TGTGCCAGCAGCTTTGGGGTAGCGGGAGCCCACGAGCAGTACTTC
CASSFGVAGAHEQYF
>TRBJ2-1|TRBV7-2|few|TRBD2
TGTGCCAGCAGCTCCGGACTAGTGAAGTTCTTC
CASSSGLVKFF
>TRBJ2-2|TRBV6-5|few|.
TGTGCCAGCAGTTACCACGGGGAGCTGTTTTTT
CASSYHGELFF
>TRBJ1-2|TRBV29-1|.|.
TGCAGCGTTGAGCCGGTAGGAGTAAACTATGGCTACACCTTC
CSVEPVGVNYGYTF
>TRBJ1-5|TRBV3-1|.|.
TGTGCCAGCAGTTCCGGGACTGCCGTGCATTTT
CASSSGTAVHF
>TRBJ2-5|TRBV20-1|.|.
TGCAGTGCTAGAGATGTGGCTAGCGTACAAGAGGCCCAGTACTTC
CSARDVASVQEAQYF
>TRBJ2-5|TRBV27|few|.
TGTGCCAGCAGTCCGACGGACAGTCGAGTGCAGTACTTC
CASSPTDSRVQYF
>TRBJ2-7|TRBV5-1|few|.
TGCGCCAGCAGCTTGGGATCGGTCAGGGACCACGAGCAGTACTTC
CASSLGSVRDHEQYF
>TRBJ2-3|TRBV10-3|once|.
TGTGCCATCAGTGGTGAGTGGGGCCCAGATACGCAGTATTTT
CAISGEWGPDTQYF
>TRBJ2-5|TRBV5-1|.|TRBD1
TGCGCCAGCAGCTTGATGGGTTTCGGGACAGTTTACAATGAGCAGTACTTC
CASSLMGFGTVYNEQYF